This entry is about one T cell receptor beta chain. This specimen belongs to a study of CD8 T cells in Susac syndrome. RNA amounts of roughly 0.45 to 1 ug underwent reverse transcription with random hexamers. TCRdb fed the immunoSEQ multiplex PCR reads into MiXCR, producing one record per CDR3 protein. Of 300,000 to 350,000 distinct CDR3 sequences listed, 90% to 95% are singletons. Trimming shortened V by 4 bases and J by 6 bases, and 20 bases separated the two germline ends. The CDR3 runs to 15 residues. Germline CDR1 SGHNT, CDR2 YYREEE (reference sequence). The source is a human donor with multiple sclerosis. The sample was CD4+ T cells from PBMCs. The rearrangement joins TRBV5-4 to TRBJ2-7, with a tentative D call TRBD1 (6 bases). CDR3 sequence: CASSGARMGASEQYF. The CDR3 DNA is TGTGCCAGCAGCGGGGCCAGGATGGGGGCGAGCGAGCAGTACTTC.